These T cell receptor beta chains were read from a single sample in a study of control samples from healthy donors and cancer patients. This table comes from immunoSEQ multiplex PCR, and its TCRdb copy is limited to in-frame clones, with some not included. The sample lists about 140,000 clones, approximately 94% occurring once. Sequenced: blood. These TCRs come from a man aged 35-49 years in good health. Each CDR3 is given with its conserved first and last residue. D genes are given only for firm matches. Size values are once, few and many counts, or a class for expanded clones, and some rows have none.

D	V	J	size	DNA	CDR3
TRBD1	TRBV7-9	TRBJ2-1	NA	TGTGCCAGCAGTTTACAGGGGGCAGGCTCCTACAATGAGCAGTTCTTC	CASSLQGAGSYNEQFF
NA	TRBV6-1	TRBJ1-6	NA	TGTGCCAGCAGTGATGTACAGGGATACTCACCCCTCCACTTT	CASSDVQGYSPLHF
TRBD2	TRBV5-4	TRBJ2-3	NA	TGTGCCAGCAGCTTGCCACTAGCGAGCGCAGATACGCAGTATTTT	CASSLPLASADTQYF
NA	TRBV5-6	TRBJ1-2	NA	TGTGCCAGCAGACTACCAGGAGACTCATTGGACTATGGCTACACCTTC	CASRLPGDSLDYGYTF
TRBD1	TRBV28	TRBJ1-2	NA	TGTGCCAGCAGTGCCACCGACAGGGTCCATGGCTACACCTTC	CASSATDRVHGYTF
TRBD2	TRBV27	TRBJ2-3	NA	TGTGCCAGCAGCCTCAACGCGGGGGTAGTCCGAGATACGCAGTATTTT	CASSLNAGVVRDTQYF
NA	TRBV6-4	TRBJ1-3	once	TGTGCCAGCAGGCTCGGGGGGAACAACTCTGGAAACACCATATATTTT	CASRLGGNNSGNTIYF
NA	TRBV2	TRBJ1-5	NA	TGTGCCAGCAGTGATCTGGGAGGGTTGGGCAATCAGCCCCAGCATTTT	CASSDLGGLGNQPQHF
TRBD2	TRBV28	TRBJ2-7	NA	TGTGCCAGCACTTCGGGTGGGACTAGCGGGACCTACGAGCAGTACTTC	CASTSGGTSGTYEQYF
NA	TRBV4-1	TRBJ1-1	NA	TGCGCCAGCAGCTCAGATCGTGGGTTTGAAGCTTTCTTT	CASSSDRGFEAFF
NA	TRBV7-3	TRBJ2-6	once	TGTGCCAGCAGCTTACCGACTAGAAGTGGGGCCAACGTCCTGACTTTC	CASSLPTRSGANVLTF
NA	TRBV3-1/TRBV3-2	TRBJ1-1	NA	TGTGCCAGCAGCCAAGATGTAAGGGATGAAGCTTTCTTT	CASSQDVRDEAFF
TRBD1	TRBV19	TRBJ2-2	NA	TGTGCCAGTAGTGCAGGGGGTCTCGTAACCGGGGAGCTGTTTTTT	CASSAGGLVTGELFF
NA	TRBV30	TRBJ2-6	NA	TGTGCCTGGAGTGGGGTTGGGGCCAACGTCCTGACTTTC	CAWSGVGANVLTF
NA	TRBV5-6	TRBJ2-7	NA	TGTGCCAGCAGCTTGGAAATTAACTCCTACGAGCAGTACTTC	CASSLEINSYEQYF
NA	TRBV18	TRBJ2-2	NA	TGTGCCAGCTCAAGGACGGCCTCGGTCGGGGAGCTGTTTTTT	CASSRTASVGELFF
NA	TRBV5-1	TRBJ1-2	NA	TGCGCCAGCAGCTTGGACGGAACGGGGGAGATCTATGGCTACACCTTC	CASSLDGTGEIYGYTF
TRBD2	TRBV19	TRBJ2-7	NA	TGTGCCAGTAGTCACTCCGGGACTAGCTCGTACGAGCAGTACTTC	CASSHSGTSSYEQYF
NA	TRBV28	TRBJ1-5	NA	TGTGCCAGCACCGGACAGAATAGCAATCAGCCCCAGCATTTT	CASTGQNSNQPQHF
TRBD1	TRBV24-1	TRBJ1-5	NA	TGTGCCACCAGTGACCCCCGGGACAGGGGTACGCATCAGCCCCAGCATTTT	CATSDPRDRGTHQPQHF
NA	TRBV15	TRBJ2-2	NA	TGTGCCACCAGCAGAGAACATAACACCGGGGAGCTGTTTTTT	CATSREHNTGELFF
NA	TRBV4-2	TRBJ2-3	NA	TGTGCCAGCAGCCAACAAGACAGGCCAATCTTCACAGATACGCAGTATTTT	CASSQQDRPIFTDTQYF
NA	TRBV29-1	TRBJ1-6	NA	TGCAGCGTACAACAGGGTGCCTCTTCACCCCTCCACTTT	CSVQQGASSPLHF
NA	TRBV6-1	TRBJ1-3	NA	TGTGCCAGCAGTGATCTTGGACCGTTCTCTGGAAACACCATATATTTT	CASSDLGPFSGNTIYF
NA	TRBV2	TRBJ2-5	NA	TGTGCCAGCAGTGAGGCGCGGGGTGGGTCCCAGTACTTC	CASSEARGGSQYF
NA	TRBV20-1	TRBJ1-3	NA	TGCAGTGCTAGGTTGGGAGAGACCATATATTTT	CSARLGETIYF
NA	TRBV7-9	TRBJ2-3	NA	TGTGCCAGCAGCTCCGAGCCATCTAGCACAGATACGCAGTATTTT	CASSSEPSSTDTQYF
NA	TRBV7-9	TRBJ2-1	NA	TGTGCCAGCAGCGAGACCGGCACCTACAATGAGCAGTTCTTC	CASSETGTYNEQFF
NA	TRBV12-3/TRBV12-4	TRBJ1-4	NA	TGTGCCAGCAGGGGACCCAGGGGTCAACTGTTTTTT	CASRGPRGQLFF
NA	TRBV7-9	TRBJ1-3	NA	TGTGCCAGCAGCCCGCGAGGGACGATAACTGGAAACACCATATATTTT	CASSPRGTITGNTIYF
NA	TRBV16	TRBJ1-5	NA	TGTGCCAGCAGCCAATTTCTTGCGCAGCCCCAGCATTTT	CASSQFLAQPQHF
NA	TRBV19	TRBJ2-7	NA	TGTGCCAGTAGTTTCGGCCCGGCGAGCTCCTACGAGCAGTACTTC	CASSFGPASSYEQYF
NA	TRBV5-4	TRBJ1-1	NA	TGTGCCAGCAGCTTTGCCCTGGGGTCCTGGGCTGAAGCTTTCTTT	CASSFALGSWAEAFF
NA	TRBV11-2	TRBJ2-1	NA	TGTGCCAGCAGCACGCACCGGGACTCCTCCTACAATGAGCAGTTCTTC	CASSTHRDSSYNEQFF
TRBD1	TRBV9	TRBJ1-4	NA	TGTGCCAGCAGCGTAGGGGGGACAGGGGAACGAAAACTGTTTTTT	CASSVGGTGERKLFF
NA	TRBV7-3	TRBJ1-2	NA	TGTGCCAGCAGCTTATACCCCTATAGGCTCTCCTATGGCTACACCTTC	CASSLYPYRLSYGYTF
NA	TRBV21-1	TRBJ2-3	NA	TGTGCCAGCAGCAAAGTATTGGAAGGCAGCGGGAGGGAGGCAGATACGCAGTATTTT	CASSKVLEGSGREADTQYF